This T cell receptor beta chain was recorded in a study of blood T cell repertoires in COVID-19. Germline loops: CDR1 KGHDR, CDR2 SFDVKD. Trimming stripped 5 bases from V and 6 bases from J, with 16 bases between. The CDR3 has 14 amino acids. Original data processing: Estimation of nucleated cell counts was performed using reference gene primer amplification. Some clones are missing from TCRdb's copy, which holds only in-frame ones; the method was immunoSEQ multiplex PCR. Clone size and V and J calls were adopted from that table, with D and trimming inferred from the DNA. The sample holds around 270,000 clones, approximately 90% seen once.

This clonotype was sampled from a man in his forties with acute or convalescent COVID-19. This rearrangement joins TRBV24-1 to TRBJ2-7, with D perhaps matching TRBD1 (7 bases). Input material: peripheral blood. CDR3 nucleotides: TGTGCCACCAGTGCGACAGGGAGGTCTTCCGAGCAGTACTTC. Protein: CATSATGRSSEQYF.